The rows below give T cell receptor beta chains drawn from one sample of a study of untreated major depressive disorder. Clones were sequenced by immunoSEQ multiplex PCR, and TCRdb holds only the in-frame ones, with some missing. The table has about 21,000 clones, nearly 90% seen once; the top ten hold 0.45% to 0.55%. The sample consisted of CD4+ T cells from PBMCs. All receptors derive from a woman between 40 and 50 years old in good health. Each CDR3 is given without its conserved first and last residue. A D gene is named only where the DNA matches it firmly.

D,J,V,CDR3
TRBD2,TRBJ2-3,TRBV5-6,ASSLAAGVADTQY
NA,TRBJ1-2,TRBV11-2,ASSPNRVDYGYT
NA,TRBJ1-3,TRBV6-1,ASQDGFYSGNTIY
NA,TRBJ2-7,TRBV28,ASSLMSANTNYEQY
TRBD1,TRBJ1-4,TRBV27,ASRPNRGGGEKLF
NA,TRBJ1-4,TRBV18,ASSPQGNNEKLF
NA,TRBJ2-2,TRBV6-6,ASSSRSQGTTGELF
TRBD1,TRBJ1-4,TRBV7-2,ASSLDPGQGDEKLF
NA,TRBJ1-4,TRBV2,ASSETSGSLF
NA,TRBJ1-1,TRBV9,ASSTPSVQNTEAF
TRBD1,TRBJ2-7,TRBV28,ASSSLTGTGGGYYEQY
TRBD1,TRBJ1-2,TRBV9,ASSATGQHKT
NA,TRBJ1-3,TRBV28,ASRGTGKSGNTIY
TRBD1,TRBJ2-2,TRBV5-4,ASSAGGRTGELF
TRBD2,TRBJ2-5,TRBV5-1,ASSENSGTQETQY
NA,TRBJ2-3,TRBV7-2,ASSLSPDTQY
NA,TRBJ2-1,TRBV5-4,ASSLDRNEQF